The clone carrying this T cell receptor (beta chain) has a count of ten or more. Graves' hyperthyroidism was deemed stable absent ophthalmopathy progression within 18 months. Orbital computed tomography and thyroid ultrasound, together with serum TRAb and thyroxine and clinical symptoms, were used for diagnoses. More than 9.5 ml fresh peripheral blood yielded the PBMCs. TCR beta CDR3 regions were amplified from RNA transcripts. Researchers ran a first-round RT-PCR on the TCR CDR3 using the HTBI primer set. From the multiplex PCR reads, TCRdb called clonotypes with MiXCR, one entry per CDR3 protein. The table includes around 520,000 distinct CDR3 sequences, under 15% detected once. This sample was included in a study of T cells in Graves' hyperthyroidism and ophthalmopathy. The sample comprised blood. This sequence originates from a young woman with Graves' hyperthyroidism.

The CDR3 DNA follows: TGTGCCAGCAGCCCCCAGAGGGCCAGAGGATTTTATAGCAATCAGCCCCAGCATTTT. This encodes CASSPQRARGFYSNQPQHF. This chain links TRBV12-3 or TRBV12-4 with TRBJ1-5; D is undetermined. The V end was cut by 6 bases, the J end by 0 bases, with 24 bases between. The CDR3 is 19 residues long.